Following are 24 T cell receptor beta chains from one sample sequenced in a study of long-term antiretroviral therapy in people with HIV. Runs used v3.0 of the immunoSEQ assay and were done at survey level. Using immunoSEQ multiplex PCR, the repertoire was profiled, and TCRdb retains in-frame clones only, with some absent. The sample lists 20,000 to 25,000 clones, roughly 87% occurring once. The source material was unsorted PBMCs, sampled 0.3 years after starting antiretroviral therapy. The source is a man between 50 and 59 years old with HIV.

The rearrangement uses TRBV18 and TRBJ1-6; D is ambiguous. The CDR3 has 14 amino acids. V dropped 2 bases and J dropped 5 bases, with 7 bases sitting between them. Germline values: CDR1 KGHSH, CDR2 LQKENI. The chain's CDR3 is CASSPGVNNSPLHF. CDR3 DNA: TGTGCCAGCTCACCAGGGGTTAATAATTCACCCCTCCACTTT.

The J gene is TRBJ2-5, the V gene TRBV7-9; D perhaps matches TRBD2 (6 bases). CDR3 length equals 15 residues. Trimming left V 1 base short and J 0 bases short, with 9 bases between. Looked up from germline, CDR1 is SEHNR and CDR2 is FQNEAQ (reference sequence). DNA of the CDR3: TGTGCCAGCAGCTTAGATGGCGGGAACCAAGAGACCCAGTACTTC. It yields the protein CASSLDGGNQETQYF.

This sequence joins TRBV6-1 and TRBJ2-3; maybe TRBD1 (6 bases). There are 16 residues in the CDR3. CDR1 is MNHNS, CDR2 SASEGT, per germline. Trimming took 0 bases from V and 0 from J, leaving 10 bases between them. CDR3 region: CASSEAWTVSTDTQYF. The CDR3 DNA sequence: TGTGCCAGCAGTGAAGCCTGGACAGTGAGCACAGATACGCAGTATTTT.

Only one count was recorded for this clone. CDR3 bases: TGTGCCAGCAGCTTCGTAACAGGGCCTGGAGACTATGGCTACACCTTC. It specifies CASSFVTGPGDYGYTF. The V call is TRBV7-9, the J call TRBJ1-2; perhaps TRBD1 as D (6 bases). Germline V gene data show CDR1 as SEHNR and CDR2 as FQNEAQ (reference sequence). The CDR3 runs 16 residues. V shed 3 bases and J shed 3 bases, with 17 bases lying between them.

J is TRBJ1-3 and V is TRBV4-1, with D maybe TRBD1 (6 bases). CDR1 MGHRA and CDR2 YSYEKL come from the germline V gene. The CDR3 is 17 amino acids. V lost 4 bases, J lost 0 bases, and 16 bases lay in between. This chain's CDR3 is CASSRFTQGNSGNTIYF. In DNA, the CDR3 is TGCGCCAGCAGCCGATTTACCCAGGGGAACTCTGGAAACACCATATATTTT.

CDR3 bases: TGTGCCAGCAGCGTAGTTCCCGGCTCCTACGAGCAGTACTTC. It yields the protein CASSVVPGSYEQYF. The genes are TRBV9 and TRBJ2-7; D is unclear. This CDR3 region has 14 residues. Trimming removed 0 bases at V and 0 bases at J, with 7 bases between. Germline CDR1 and CDR2: SGDLS and YYNGEE. The full variable domain, its missing parts supplied by reference TRBV9 and TRBJ2-7, is DSGVTQTPKHLITATGQRVTLRCSPRSGDLSVYWYQQSLDQGLQFLIQYYNGEERAKGNILERFSAQQFPDLHSELNLSSLELGDSALYFCASSVVPGSYEQYFGPGTRLTVT.

The chain is built from TRBV5-1 and TRBJ2-3; 12 bases are shared with TRBD2. This CDR3 spans 16 amino acids. The germline V gene has CDR1 SGHRS and CDR2 YFSETQ. V lost 0 bases and J lost 3; bases outside the gene matches: 2. The CDR3 loop is CASSLGLAGVTDTQYF. CDR3 coding DNA: TGCGCCAGCAGCTTGGGACTAGCGGGAGTAACAGATACGCAGTATTTT.

This chain connects TRBV5-1 to TRBJ2-7; 7 bases map to TRBD1. This CDR3 region has 13 residues. Losses at the gene ends were 3 bases for V and 0 bases for J; bases not matched to a gene: 0. CDR1 and CDR2 from the germline V gene are SGHRS and YFSETQ. CDR3 loop: CASSWDSSYEQYF. CDR3 coding DNA: TGCGCCAGCAGCTGGGACAGCTCCTACGAGCAGTACTTC.

The chain joins TRBV7-2 to TRBJ2-7; TRBD1 might be the D (5 bases). Germline CDR1 SGHTA, CDR2 FQGNSA. The length of the CDR3 is 14 residues. V lost 3 bases and J lost 5, with 14 bases in between. The CDR3 sequence is CASSLRRAADEQYF. The CDR3 DNA sequence: TGTGCCAGCAGCTTGCGCAGGGCGGCGGACGAGCAGTACTTC.

The rearrangement uses TRBV5-1 and TRBJ1-4; TRBD1 might be the D (6 bases). CDR1 is SGHRS and CDR2 is YFSETQ in the germline V gene. The CDR3 runs to 14 residues. V was shortened by 0 bases and J by 8 bases, with 11 bases between the two germline ends. CDR3 nucleotide sequence: TGCGCCAGCAGCTTGGACAGGGCTGGAGAAAAACTGTTTTTT. This encodes CASSLDRAGEKLFF.

The V and J genes are TRBV5-4 and TRBJ2-5, with 10 nucleotides matching TRBD2. This CDR3 comprises 14 residues. From germline, CDR1 is SGHNT and CDR2 YYREEE (reference sequence). Trimming removed 7 bases from V and 2 bases from J; junction bases left unmatched: 5. CDR3 protein: CASGPSGGQETQYF. The CDR3 region has the DNA TGTGCCAGCGGCCCTAGCGGGGGTCAAGAGACCCAGTACTTC.

This clone was recorded once. J is TRBJ2-7 and V is TRBV9; weak D call: TRBD1 (5 bases). The CDR3 runs to 15 residues. Germline V CDR1 and CDR2: SGDLS, YYNGEE. V gave up 0 bases and J gave up 5 bases, with 15 bases separating them. Written as DNA, the CDR3 is TGTGCCAGCAGCGTAGCTTCGGACACGCCGGACGAGCAGTACTTC. Translating it yields CASSVASDTPDEQYF.

The chain uses TRBV10-1 and TRBJ2-1; tentatively, D is TRBD2 (5 bases). Germline-derived CDR1 and CDR2 are WNHNN and SYGVQD (reference sequence). V dropped 8 bases and J dropped 5 bases, with 16 bases sitting between them. The CDR3 has 14 residues. CDR3 DNA sequence: TGCGCCAGCGGCCCCGGGGTGGAGGACAATGAGCAGTTCTTC. The encoded protein is CASGPGVEDNEQFF.

This sequence joins TRBV7-9 and TRBJ1-2; 7 bases line up with TRBD1. The CDR3 loop spans 14 amino acids. CDR1 and CDR2 from the germline V gene are SEHNR and FQNEAQ (reference sequence). V lost 4 bases and J lost 7; bases outside the gene matches: 9. CDR3 residues: CASSSSGGVGGYTF. CDR3 bases: TGTGCCAGCAGCTCCTCAGGGGGGGTGGGTGGCTACACCTTC.

The chain recombines TRBV9 with TRBJ2-5; 7 nucleotides agree with TRBD2. Germline-derived CDR1 and CDR2 are SGDLS and YYNGEE. The CDR3 is 15 residues long. The junction had 10 bases not matched to a gene; V was cut back by 8 bases and J by 0 bases. CDR3 DNA sequence: TGTGCCAGAACCCCGGGCGGGAGAGACCAAGAGACCCAGTACTTC. It is translated as CARTPGGRDQETQYF.

V and J are TRBV7-3 and TRBJ2-1; TRBD1 is a possible D gene (6 bases). V was pared by 3 bases and J by 5 bases, with 11 bases between. The CDR3 contains 14 residues. Germline CDR1 reads SGHTA; CDR2 reads FQGTGA. This CDR3 reads CASSLNRVDNEQFF. The DNA for the CDR3 is TGTGCCAGCAGCTTGAACAGGGTAGACAATGAGCAGTTCTTC.

The J gene is TRBJ2-1, the V gene TRBV5-6; 8 bases are shared with TRBD2. The CDR3 covers 17 residues. V shed 3 bases and J 5 bases; nucleotides not matched to a gene: 13. Germline V gives CDR1 SGHDT, CDR2 YYEEEE. CDR3 bases: TGTGCCAGCAGCTGGGGGGCCGGGAGGGCTTTTGACAATGAGCAGTTCTTC. Its protein product is CASSWGAGRAFDNEQFF.

This rearrangement joins TRBV19 to TRBJ1-5; 7 bases are shared with TRBD1. Germline V gene sequence: CDR1 LNHDA, CDR2 SQIVND (reference sequence). V gave up 10 bases and J gave up 5 bases; unmatched junction bases: 8. The CDR3 is 13 residues long. The CDR3 here is CATEGQVHQPQHF. The CDR3 DNA reads TGTGCCACCGAAGGACAGGTTCATCAGCCCCAGCATTTT.

The V call is TRBV7-9, the J call TRBJ1-1; no clear D gene. With 5 bases removed from V and 1 base from J, the gap between germline ends came to 5 bases. Germline V CDR1 and CDR2: SEHNR, FQNEAQ (reference sequence). This CDR3 contains 12 residues. CDR3 nucleotide sequence: TGTGCCAGCAGCGGCACGAACACTGAAGCTTTCTTT. It translates to CASSGTNTEAFF.

This chain connects TRBV6-6 to TRBJ1-2; TRBD1 agrees at 7 bases. CDR3 length: 14 amino acids. V trimming: 6 bases; J trimming: 7 bases; junction bases outside the gene matches: 11. Germline loops: CDR1 MNHNY, CDR2 SVGAGI (reference sequence). The CDR3, as DNA: TGTGCCAGCAGCCAGACAGGGAGCGTATCTGGCTACACCTTC. This codes for CASSQTGSVSGYTF.

The rearrangement uses TRBV27 and TRBJ2-4; 11 bases are a match to TRBD2. V was pared by 5 bases and J by 9 bases, with 15 bases of the junction left unmatched. In germline, CDR1 is MNHEY, CDR2 SMNVEV (reference sequence). CDR3 length equals 17 residues. CDR3 DNA: TGTGCCAGCAGTCCCGAAAGACTAGCGGGGTTAAGGGGCATTCAGTACTTC. Encoded protein: CASSPERLAGLRGIQYF.

This clone was picked up one time. The J gene is TRBJ1-2, the V gene TRBV5-1, with D possibly TRBD1 on 5 matching bases. The CDR3 covers 15 residues. V lost 4 bases and J lost 2, with 15 bases in between. Germline CDR1 is SGHRS and CDR2 is YFSETQ. The CDR3 nucleotides are TGCGCCAGCAGCCCCGGGGGATTTCCAAACTATGGCTACACCTTC. Its protein is CASSPGGFPNYGYTF.

The chain recombines TRBV28 with TRBJ2-7; 8 bases agree with TRBD1. The CDR3 is 15 residues long. Germline CDR1 is MDHEN and CDR2 is SYDVKM. V lost 5 bases, J lost 3 bases, and 9 bases stayed unmatched. The CDR3 DNA follows: TGTGCCAGCAGTCCCTGGGACAGGACCCACTACGAGCAGTACTTC. This gives the protein CASSPWDRTHYEQYF.

The chain is built from TRBV14 and TRBJ2-5, with D unclear. The germline CDR1 and CDR2 sequences are SGHDN and FVKESK. Trimming took off 0 bases at V and 4 bases at J, with 3 bases between the two ends. The CDR3 covers 12 residues. The CDR3 region has the DNA TGTGCCAGCAGCCAAGATCCAGAGACCCAGTACTTC. Its protein product is CASSQDPETQYF. The variable domain in full, with the rest retrieved from reference TRBV14 and TRBJ2-5, is EAGVTQFPSHSVIEKGQTVTLRCDPISGHDNLYWYRRVMGKEIKFLLHFVKESKQDESGMPNNRFLAERTGGTYSTLKVQPAELEDSGVYFCASSQDPETQYFGPGTRLLVL.